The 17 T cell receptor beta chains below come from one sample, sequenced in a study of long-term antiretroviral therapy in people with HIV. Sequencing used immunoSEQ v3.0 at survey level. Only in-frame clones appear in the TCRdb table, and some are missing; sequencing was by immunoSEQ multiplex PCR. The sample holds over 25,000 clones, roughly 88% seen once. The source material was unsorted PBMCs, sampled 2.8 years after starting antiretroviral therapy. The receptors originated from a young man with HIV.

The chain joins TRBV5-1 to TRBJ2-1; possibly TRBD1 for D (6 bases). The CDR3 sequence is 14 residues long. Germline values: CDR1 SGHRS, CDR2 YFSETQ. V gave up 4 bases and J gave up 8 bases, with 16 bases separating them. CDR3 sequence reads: CASSGARGTDEQFF. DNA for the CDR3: TGCGCCAGCAGCGGAGCTAGGGGGACGGATGAGCAGTTCTTC.

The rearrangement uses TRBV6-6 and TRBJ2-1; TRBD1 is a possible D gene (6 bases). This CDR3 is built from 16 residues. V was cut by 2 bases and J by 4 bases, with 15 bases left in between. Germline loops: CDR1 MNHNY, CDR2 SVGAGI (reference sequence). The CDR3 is CASSYEGGNWYNEQFF. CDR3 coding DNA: TGTGCCAGCAGTTACGAAGGGGGAAATTGGTACAATGAGCAGTTCTTC.

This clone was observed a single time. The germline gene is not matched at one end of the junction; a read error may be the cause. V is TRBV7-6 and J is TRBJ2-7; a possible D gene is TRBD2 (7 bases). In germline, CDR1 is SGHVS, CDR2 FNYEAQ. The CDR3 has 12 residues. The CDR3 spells CASTLGGGEQYF. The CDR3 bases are TGTGCCAGCACCTTAGGGGGAGGGGAGCAGTACTTC.

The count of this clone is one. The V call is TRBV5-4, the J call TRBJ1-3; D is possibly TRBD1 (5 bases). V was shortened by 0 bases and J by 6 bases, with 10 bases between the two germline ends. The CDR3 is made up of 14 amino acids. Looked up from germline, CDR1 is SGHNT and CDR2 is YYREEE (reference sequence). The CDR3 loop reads CASSLAGGANTIYF. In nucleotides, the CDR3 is TGTGCCAGCAGCTTGGCGGGGGGAGCAAACACCATATATTTT.

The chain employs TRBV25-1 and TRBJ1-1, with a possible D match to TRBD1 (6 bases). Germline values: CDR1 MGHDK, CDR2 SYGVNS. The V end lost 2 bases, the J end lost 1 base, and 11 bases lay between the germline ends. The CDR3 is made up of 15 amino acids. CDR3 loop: CASSERLGANTEAFF. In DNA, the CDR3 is TGTGCCAGCAGTGAAAGACTGGGGGCGAACACTGAAGCTTTCTTT.

The CDR3: CASTPTGGGFQETQYF. In DNA, the CDR3 is TGTGCCAGCACCCCAACTGGGGGGGGCTTCCAAGAGACCCAGTACTTC. The chain combines TRBV6-6 with TRBJ2-5, with TRBD2 as a possible D gene (7 bases). Germline CDR1 reads MNHNY; CDR2 reads SVGAGI (reference sequence). This CDR3 has 16 amino acids. Trimming shortened V by 7 bases and J by 1 base, and 19 bases separated the two germline ends.

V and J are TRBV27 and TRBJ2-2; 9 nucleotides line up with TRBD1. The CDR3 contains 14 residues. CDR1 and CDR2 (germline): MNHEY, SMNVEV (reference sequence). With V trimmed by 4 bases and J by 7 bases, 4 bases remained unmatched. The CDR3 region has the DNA TGTGCCAGCAGTTCGGGACAGGGTGACGGGGAGCTGTTTTTT. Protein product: CASSSGQGDGELFF.

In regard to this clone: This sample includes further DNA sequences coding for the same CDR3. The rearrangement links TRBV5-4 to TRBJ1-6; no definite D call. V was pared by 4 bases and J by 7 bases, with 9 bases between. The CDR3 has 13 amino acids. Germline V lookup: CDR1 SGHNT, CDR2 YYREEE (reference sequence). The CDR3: CASSRRENSPLHF. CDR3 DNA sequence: TGTGCCAGCAGCCGGAGGGAGAATTCACCCCTCCACTTT.

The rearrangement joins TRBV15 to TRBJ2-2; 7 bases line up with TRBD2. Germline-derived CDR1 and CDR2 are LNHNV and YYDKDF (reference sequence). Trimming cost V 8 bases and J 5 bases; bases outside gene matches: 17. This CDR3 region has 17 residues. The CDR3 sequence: CATGREFNEGRTGELFF. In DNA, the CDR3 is TGTGCCACCGGGCGGGAGTTTAATGAAGGAAGGACCGGGGAGCTGTTTTTT. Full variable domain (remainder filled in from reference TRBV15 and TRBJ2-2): DAMVIQNPRYQVTQFGKPVTLSCSQTLNHNVMYWYQQKSSQAPKLLFHYYDKDFNNEADTPDNFQSRRPNTSFCFLDIRSPGLGDTAMYLCATGREFNEGRTGELFFGEGSRLTVL.

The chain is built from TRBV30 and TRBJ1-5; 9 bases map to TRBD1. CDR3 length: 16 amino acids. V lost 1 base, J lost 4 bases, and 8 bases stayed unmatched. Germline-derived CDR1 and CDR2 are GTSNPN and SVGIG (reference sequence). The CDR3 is CAWSARRGQGNQPQHF. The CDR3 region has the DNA TGTGCCTGGAGTGCCCGCCGGGGACAGGGTAATCAGCCCCAGCATTTT.

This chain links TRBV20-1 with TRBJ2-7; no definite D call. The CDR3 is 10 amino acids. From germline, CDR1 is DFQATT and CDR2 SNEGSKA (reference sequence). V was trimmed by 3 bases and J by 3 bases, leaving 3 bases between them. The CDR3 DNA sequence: TGCAGTGCTAGTGACTACGAGCAGTACTTC. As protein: CSASDYEQYF.

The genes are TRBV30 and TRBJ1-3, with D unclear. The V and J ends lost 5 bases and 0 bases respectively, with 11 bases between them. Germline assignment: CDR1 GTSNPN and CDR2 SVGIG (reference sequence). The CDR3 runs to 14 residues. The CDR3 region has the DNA TGTGCCTGGGGGCCGGTAAGCTCTGGAAACACCATATATTTT. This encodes CAWGPVSSGNTIYF. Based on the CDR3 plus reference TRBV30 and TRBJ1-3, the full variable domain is SQTIHQWPATLVQPVGSPLSLECTVEGTSNPNLYWYRQAAGRGLQLLFYSVGIGQISSEVPQNLSASRPQDRQFILSSKKLLLSDSGFYLCAWGPVSSGNTIYFGEGSWLTVV.

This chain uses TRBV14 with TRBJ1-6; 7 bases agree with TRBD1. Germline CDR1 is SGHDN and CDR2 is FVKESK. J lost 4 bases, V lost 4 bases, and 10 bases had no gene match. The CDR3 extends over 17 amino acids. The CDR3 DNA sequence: TGTGCCAGCAGCCTCCGGGACAGTGCCTTTTATAATTCACCCCTCCACTTT. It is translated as CASSLRDSAFYNSPLHF.

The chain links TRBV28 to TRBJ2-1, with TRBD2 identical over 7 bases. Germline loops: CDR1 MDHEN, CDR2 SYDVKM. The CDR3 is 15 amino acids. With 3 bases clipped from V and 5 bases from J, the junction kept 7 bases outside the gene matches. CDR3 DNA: TGTGCCAGCAGTTTGCCAAGCGGGACTCACAATGAGCAGTTCTTC. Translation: CASSLPSGTHNEQFF.

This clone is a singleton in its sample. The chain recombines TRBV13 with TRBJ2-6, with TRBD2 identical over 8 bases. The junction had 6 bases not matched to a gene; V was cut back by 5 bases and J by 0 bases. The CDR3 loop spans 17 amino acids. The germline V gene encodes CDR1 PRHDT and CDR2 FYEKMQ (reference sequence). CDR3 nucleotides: TGTGCCAGCAGCCCAGGGACTAGTCTCTCTGGGGCCAACGTCCTGACTTTC. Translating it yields CASSPGTSLSGANVLTF.

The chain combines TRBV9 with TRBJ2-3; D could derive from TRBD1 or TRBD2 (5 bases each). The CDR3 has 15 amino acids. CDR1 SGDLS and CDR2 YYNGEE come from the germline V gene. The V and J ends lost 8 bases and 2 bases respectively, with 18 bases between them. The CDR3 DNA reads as TGTGCCAGTTCCTCGAGGGGTGGTACCACAGATACGCAGTATTTT. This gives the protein CASSSRGGTTDTQYF.

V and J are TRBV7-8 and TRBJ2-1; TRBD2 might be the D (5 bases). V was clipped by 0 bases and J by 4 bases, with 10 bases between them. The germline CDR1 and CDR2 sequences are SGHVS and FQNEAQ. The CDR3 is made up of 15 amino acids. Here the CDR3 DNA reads TGTGCCAGCAGCTTAGCGGCGGGTGGTTACAATGAGCAGTTCTTC. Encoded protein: CASSLAAGGYNEQFF.